The 15 T cell receptor beta chains presented below share a single source sample, sequenced in a study of Japanese encephalitis immunity and Zika vaccine responses. MiXCR, run by TCRdb on the 5' RACE reads, gives a single entry per CDR3 protein. In the table there are around 450 distinct CDR3 sequences, 7% to 9% of which are singletons. Peptide pools at 1 ug/mL each stimulated CFSE-labeled PBMCs over a 6-day culture. Proliferating CD4 T cells were sorted unfixed as live CD56-CD19-CD16-CD3+CD4+ CFSE-low cells. The starting material was antigen-activated CD4+ T cells from blood, cultured, obtained during a Zika inactivated vaccine study. These receptors originate from an adult man who received an inactivated Zika virus vaccine.

This clonotype is categorized as large. The rearrangement joins TRBV5-4 to TRBJ2-3; D gene ambiguous. Looked up from germline, CDR1 is SGHNT and CDR2 is YYREEE (reference sequence). This CDR3 spans 16 amino acids. Trimming cost V 1 base and J 2 bases, with 14 bases left between them. The CDR3 is CASSLFLGSSTDTQYF. The CDR3 coding sequence is TGTGCCAGCAGCTTGTTCCTCGGCTCCTCCACAGATACGCAGTATTTT.

In DNA, the CDR3 is TGTGCCAGCGGGGGGGACAGCGCTTACGAGCAGTACTTC. It specifies CASGGDSAYEQYF. The rearrangement uses TRBV12-3 or TRBV12-4 and TRBJ2-7, with D tentatively TRBD1 or TRBD2 (7 bases each). This CDR3 comprises 13 residues. Between the trimmed V and J ends, which lost 8 bases and 4 bases, there was a span of 15 bases.

This clonotype qualifies as medium-sized (0.01 to 0.1%). The chain is built from TRBV6-2 or TRBV6-3 and TRBJ1-5, with D unresolved. V shed 6 bases and J shed 0 bases, with 24 bases lying between them. CDR3 length: 19 residues. The germline V gene has CDR1 MNHEY and CDR2 SVGEGT. The chain's CDR3 is CASRPTTSLTVYSNQPQHF. CDR3 nucleotide sequence: TGTGCCAGCAGGCCCACGACTTCACTGACGGTGTATAGCAATCAGCCCCAGCATTTT.

This clonotype appeared many times. The chain links TRBV19 to TRBJ2-5; D perhaps matches TRBD1 (6 bases). In germline, CDR1 is LNHDA, CDR2 SQIVND (reference sequence). The V end lost 6 bases, the J end lost 4 bases, and 21 bases lay between the germline ends. The length of the CDR3 is 16 residues. The chain's CDR3 is CASSVTVSSRGETQYF. The CDR3 DNA is TGTGCCAGTAGCGTTACGGTCTCCTCCAGGGGAGAGACCCAGTACTTC.

This clonotype is categorized as large (0.1 to 1%). The V gene is TRBV6-2 or TRBV6-3, the J gene TRBJ2-7; weak D call: TRBD2 (6 bases). Per germline, CDR1 MNHEY and CDR2 SVGEGT. The germline V and J ends were trimmed by 6 bases and 2 bases, with 17 bases remaining between them. The CDR3 is 15 residues long. The CDR3 spells CASSELAFFPYEQYF. The CDR3 coding sequence is TGTGCCAGCAGCGAACTAGCCTTTTTCCCCTACGAGCAGTACTTC.

This clonotype was seen only a few times. The chain recombines TRBV5-1 with TRBJ1-4, with D possibly matching TRBD1 (6 bases). The CDR3 extends over 16 amino acids. V lost 2 bases and J 6 bases, leaving 17 bases between the germline ends. Germline CDR1 and CDR2: SGHRS and YFSETQ. CDR3 bases: TGCGCCAGCAGCTTACCTACAGGGAAGACTCATGAAAAACTGTTTTTT. Translation gives CASSLPTGKTHEKLFF.

By sample fraction, this clonotype is large (0.1 to 1%). J is TRBJ1-2 and V is TRBV4-3; D may be TRBD1 (5 bases). The CDR3 sequence is 13 residues long. The V end lost 4 bases, the J end lost 4 bases, and 10 bases lay between the germline ends. Germline V lookup: CDR1 LGHNA, CDR2 YSLEER. Here the CDR3 reads CASSLGESYGYTF. The CDR3 DNA follows: TGCGCCAGCAGCCTAGGGGAGAGCTATGGCTACACCTTC.

By sample fraction, this clonotype is hyperexpanded (1% or more). The chain carries TRBV5-1 and TRBJ2-1; 10 bases line up with TRBD2. Germline CDR1 is SGHRS and CDR2 is YFSETQ. This CDR3 has 16 amino acids. V dropped 3 bases and J dropped 4; count of bases not matched to a gene: 7. CDR3 sequence: CASSYSGGNLYNEQFF. Written as DNA, the CDR3 is TGCGCCAGCAGCTATAGCGGGGGGAACCTATACAATGAGCAGTTCTTC.

This clonotype is classed as large. CDR3 protein: CASSQEPGESTEAFF. CDR3 in DNA: TGCGCCAGCAGCCAAGAACCCGGGGAGAGCACTGAAGCTTTCTTT. The V and J genes are TRBV4-3 and TRBJ1-1; the D is unclear. Per the germline V gene, CDR1 is LGHNA and CDR2 is YSLEER. The CDR3 is 15 amino acids. V was cut by 0 bases and J by 4 bases, with 12 bases left in between.

By share, this clonotype ranks as medium-sized. Possible read error: a much larger clone is one base away. The chain is built from TRBV20-1 and TRBJ1-1; D is unclear. The CDR3 is made up of 14 amino acids. Germline CDR1 reads DFQATT; CDR2 reads SNEGSKA (reference sequence). CDR3 DNA sequence: TGCAGTGGGCCCACGGGATTAGGGAACGCTGAAGCTTTCTTT. Residues: CSGPTGLGNAEAFF.

Judged by abundance, this clonotype is large. The chain is built from TRBV20-1 and TRBJ2-1, with D hard to call. Per germline, CDR1 DFQATT and CDR2 SNEGSKA (reference sequence). V lost 2 bases and J lost 3, with 5 bases in between. There are 12 residues in the CDR3. CDR3 sequence reads: CSARSHYNEQFF. The DNA for the CDR3 is TGCAGTGCTAGATCTCACTACAATGAGCAGTTCTTC.

By proportion, this clonotype is large (0.1 to 1%). The chain recombines TRBV11-2 with TRBJ2-2; D is possibly TRBD1 or TRBD2 (5 bases each). Germline V CDR1 and CDR2: SGHAT, FQNNGV. CDR3 size: 14 residues. Trimming removed 5 bases from V and 7 bases from J, with 14 bases in between. CDR3 residues: CASSPGTLRGELFF. The CDR3 DNA sequence: TGTGCCAGCAGCCCAGGGACCCTCCGCGGGGAGCTGTTTTTT.

By frequency in the sample, this clonotype is medium-sized. The chain links TRBV10-3 to TRBJ2-7, with 7 nucleotides matching TRBD1. The germline V gene encodes CDR1 ENHRY and CDR2 SYGVKD. Trimming at V came to 11 bases and at J to 3 bases, leaving 13 bases not matched to a gene. The CDR3 consists of 14 residues. In DNA, the CDR3 is TGTGCCGTCCAAGCAGGGACAGCGCTCTACGAGCAGTACTTC. Amino acid sequence: CAVQAGTALYEQYF.

This clonotype is labeled large. The V call is TRBV5-5, the J call TRBJ2-5; D assignment may be TRBD1 or TRBD2 (6 bases each). The germline V gene has CDR1 SGHKS and CDR2 YYEKEE (reference sequence). Trimming removed 4 bases at V and 4 bases at J, with 23 bases between. The CDR3 contains 17 residues. The CDR3 bases are TGTGCCAGCAGCCTCCCTTTGGGGGGCGTAATTGGAGAGACCCAGTACTTC. Residues: CASSLPLGGVIGETQYF.

By share of the sample, this clonotype is large (0.1 to 1%). The CDR3 is CASSQVGGDEKLFF. The CDR3 DNA reads as TGCGCCAGCAGCCAAGTTGGGGGAGATGAAAAACTGTTTTTT. This chain joins TRBV4-3 and TRBJ1-4; maybe TRBD1 (5 bases). Per germline, CDR1 LGHNA and CDR2 YSLEER. Deletions cut 1 base from V and 6 bases from J, with 9 bases between. The CDR3 runs to 14 residues.